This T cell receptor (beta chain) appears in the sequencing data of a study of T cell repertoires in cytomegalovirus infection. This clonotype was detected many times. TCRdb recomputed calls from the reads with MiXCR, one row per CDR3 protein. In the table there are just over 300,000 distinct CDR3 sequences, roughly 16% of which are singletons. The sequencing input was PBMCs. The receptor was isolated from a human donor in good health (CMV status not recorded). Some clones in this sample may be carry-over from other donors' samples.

CDR3 protein: CASSPFPGGGQSWFF. DNA for the CDR3: TGTGCCAGCAGTCCATTTCCGGGGGGGGGACAATCGTGGTTCTTC. The V call is TRBV7-2, the J call TRBJ2-1; 8 bases are shared with TRBD2. Germline loops: CDR1 SGHTA, CDR2 FQGNSA. This CDR3 is built from 15 residues. The V segment lost 6 bases and the J segment 15 bases; nucleotides outside the gene matches: 19.